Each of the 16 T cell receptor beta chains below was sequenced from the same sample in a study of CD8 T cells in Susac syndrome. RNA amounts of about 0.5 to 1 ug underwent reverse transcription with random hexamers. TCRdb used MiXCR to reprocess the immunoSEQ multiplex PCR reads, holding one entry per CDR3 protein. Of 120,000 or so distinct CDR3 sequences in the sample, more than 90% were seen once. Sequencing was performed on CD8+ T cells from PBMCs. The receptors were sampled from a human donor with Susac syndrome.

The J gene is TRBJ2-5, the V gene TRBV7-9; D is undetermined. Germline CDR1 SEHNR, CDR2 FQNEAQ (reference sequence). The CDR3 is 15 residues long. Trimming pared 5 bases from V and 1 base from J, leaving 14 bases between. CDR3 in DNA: TGTGCCAGCAGCCCTCCAACTGCTACCCAAGAGACCCAGTACTTC. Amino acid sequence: CASSPPTATQETQYF.

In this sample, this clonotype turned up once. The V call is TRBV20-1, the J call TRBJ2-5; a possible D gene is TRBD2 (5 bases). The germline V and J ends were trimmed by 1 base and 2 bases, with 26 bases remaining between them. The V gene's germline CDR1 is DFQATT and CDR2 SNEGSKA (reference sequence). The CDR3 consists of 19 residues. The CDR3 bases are TGCAGTGCTAGAGCGTATACCGGCCAAGGATCAGGCGGGCAAGAGACCCAGTACTTC. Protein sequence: CSARAYTGQGSGGQETQYF.

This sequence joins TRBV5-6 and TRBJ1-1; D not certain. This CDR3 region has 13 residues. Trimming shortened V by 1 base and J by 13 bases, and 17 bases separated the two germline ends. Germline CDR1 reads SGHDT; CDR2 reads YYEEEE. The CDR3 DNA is TGTGCCAGCAGCTTGAGTGGGAGTAACATGGATTTCTTT. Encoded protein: CASSLSGSNMDFF.

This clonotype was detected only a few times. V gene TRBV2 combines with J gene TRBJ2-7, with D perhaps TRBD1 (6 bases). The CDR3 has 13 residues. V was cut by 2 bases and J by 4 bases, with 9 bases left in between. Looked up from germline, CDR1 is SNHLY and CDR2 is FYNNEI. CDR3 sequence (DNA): TGTGCCAGCAGTGAACAGGGGAAGTACGAGCAGTACTTC. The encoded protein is CASSEQGKYEQYF. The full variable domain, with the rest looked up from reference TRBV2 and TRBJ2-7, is EPEVTQTPSHQVTQMGQEVILRCVPISNHLYFYWYRQILGQKVEFLVSFYNNEISEKSEIFDDQFSVERPDGSNFTLKIRSTKLEDSAMYFCASSEQGKYEQYFGPGTRLTVT.

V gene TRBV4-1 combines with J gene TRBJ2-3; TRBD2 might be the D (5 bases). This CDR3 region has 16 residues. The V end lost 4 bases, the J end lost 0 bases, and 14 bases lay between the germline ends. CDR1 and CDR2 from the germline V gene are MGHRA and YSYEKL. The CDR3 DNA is TGCGCCAGCAGCCCCGTCGGACTCCTTAGCACAGATACGCAGTATTTT. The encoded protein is CASSPVGLLSTDTQYF.

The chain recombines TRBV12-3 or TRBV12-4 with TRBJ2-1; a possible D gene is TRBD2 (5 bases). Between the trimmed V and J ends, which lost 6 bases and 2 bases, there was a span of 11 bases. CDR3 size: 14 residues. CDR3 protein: CASSIMGAYNEQFF. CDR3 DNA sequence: TGTGCCAGCAGCATAATGGGAGCCTACAATGAGCAGTTCTTC.

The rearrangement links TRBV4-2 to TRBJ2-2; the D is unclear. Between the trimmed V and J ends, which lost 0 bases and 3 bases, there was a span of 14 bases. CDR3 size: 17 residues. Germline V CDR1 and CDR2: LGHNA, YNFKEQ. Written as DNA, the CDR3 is TGTGCCAGCAGCCAAGATTTCGCCGTCTTCGACACCGGGGAGCTGTTTTTT. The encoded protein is CASSQDFAVFDTGELFF.

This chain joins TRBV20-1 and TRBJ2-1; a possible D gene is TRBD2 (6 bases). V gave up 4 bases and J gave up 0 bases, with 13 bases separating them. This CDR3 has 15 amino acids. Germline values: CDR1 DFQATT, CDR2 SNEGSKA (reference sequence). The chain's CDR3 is CSAKLAPSSYNEQFF. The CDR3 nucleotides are TGCAGTGCTAAACTAGCACCCAGCTCCTACAATGAGCAGTTCTTC.

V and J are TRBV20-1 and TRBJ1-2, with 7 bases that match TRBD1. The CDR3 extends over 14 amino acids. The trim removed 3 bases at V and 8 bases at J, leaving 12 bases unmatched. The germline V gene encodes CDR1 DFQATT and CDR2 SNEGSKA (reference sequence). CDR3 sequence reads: CSASRGPTLWGYTF. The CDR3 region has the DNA TGCAGTGCTAGTAGGGGGCCTACCCTTTGGGGCTACACCTTC.

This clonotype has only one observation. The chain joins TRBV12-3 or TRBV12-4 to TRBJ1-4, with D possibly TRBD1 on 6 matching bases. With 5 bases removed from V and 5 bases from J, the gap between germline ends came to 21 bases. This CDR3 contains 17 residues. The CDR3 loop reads CASSPFAGEGLNEKLFF. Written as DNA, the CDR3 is TGTGCCAGCAGTCCCTTCGCAGGGGAAGGGCTAAATGAAAAACTGTTTTTT.

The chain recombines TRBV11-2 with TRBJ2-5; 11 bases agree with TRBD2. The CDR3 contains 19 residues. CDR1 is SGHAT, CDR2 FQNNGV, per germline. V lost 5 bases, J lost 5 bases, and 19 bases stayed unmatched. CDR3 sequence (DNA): TGTGCCAGCAGCGTAAGAGGGTTTCTAGCGGGAGGCGCCTCGGAGACCCAGTACTTC. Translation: CASSVRGFLAGGASETQYF. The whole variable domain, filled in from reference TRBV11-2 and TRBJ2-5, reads EAGVAQSPRYKIIEKRQSVAFWCNPISGHATLYWYQQILGQGPKLLIQFQNNGVVDDSQLPKDRFSAERLKGVDSTLKIQPAKLEDSAVYLCASSVRGFLAGGASETQYFGPGTRLLVL.

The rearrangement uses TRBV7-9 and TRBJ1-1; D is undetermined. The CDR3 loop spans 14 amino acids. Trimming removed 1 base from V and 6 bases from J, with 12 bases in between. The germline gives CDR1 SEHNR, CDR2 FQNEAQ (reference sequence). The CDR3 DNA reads TGTGCCAGCAGCTTAGAGGAGCGATGGCCTGAAGCTTTCTTT. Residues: CASSLEERWPEAFF. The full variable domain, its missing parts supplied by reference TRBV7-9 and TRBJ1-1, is DTGVSQNPRHKITKRGQNVTFRCDPISEHNRLYWYRQTLGQGPEFLTYFQNEAQLEKSRLLSDRFSAERPKGSFSTLEIQRTEQGDSAMYLCASSLEERWPEAFFGQGTRLTVV.

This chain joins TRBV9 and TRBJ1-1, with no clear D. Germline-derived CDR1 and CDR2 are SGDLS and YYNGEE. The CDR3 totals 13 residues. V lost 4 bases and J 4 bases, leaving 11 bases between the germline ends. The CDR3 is CASSPWGATEAFF. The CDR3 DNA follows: TGTGCCAGCAGCCCATGGGGTGCCACTGAAGCTTTCTTT.

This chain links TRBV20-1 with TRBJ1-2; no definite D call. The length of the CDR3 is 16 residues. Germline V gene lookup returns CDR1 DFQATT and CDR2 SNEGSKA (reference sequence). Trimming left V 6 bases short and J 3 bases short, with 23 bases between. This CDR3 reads CSAPLVPIQGYYGYTF. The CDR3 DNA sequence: TGCAGTGCCCCCCTCGTACCAATCCAAGGTTACTATGGCTACACCTTC.

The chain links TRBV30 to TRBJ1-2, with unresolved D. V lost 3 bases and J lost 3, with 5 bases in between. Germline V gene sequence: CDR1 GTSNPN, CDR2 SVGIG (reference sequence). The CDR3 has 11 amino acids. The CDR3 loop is CAWRFDYGYTF. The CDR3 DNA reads TGTGCCTGGAGGTTTGACTATGGCTACACCTTC.

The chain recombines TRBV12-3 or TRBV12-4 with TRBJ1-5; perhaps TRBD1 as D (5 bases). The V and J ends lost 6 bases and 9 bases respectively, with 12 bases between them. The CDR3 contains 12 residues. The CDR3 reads CASRMGGGPQHF. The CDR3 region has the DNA TGTGCCAGCAGAATGGGTGGGGGGCCCCAGCATTTT.